This T cell receptor (beta chain) is drawn from a study of cytomegalovirus exposure and HLA in healthy donors. Study outcomes and limitations: On later analysis, the bulk of CMV-associated TCR beta chains appeared to be HLA-restricted.

Regarding this clone: Antigen specificity is unknown.

The PCR had 60 Vbeta and 13 Jbeta primers. Clones were sequenced by immunoSEQ multiplex PCR, and TCRdb holds only the in-frame ones, with some missing. Of 150,000 to 200,000 clones in the sample, 60% to 80% were seen once. Material: PBMCs. This clonotype was sampled from a man in his fifties in good health and CMV-seropositive.

The CDR3 loop is CASSQGAGGYTF. The CDR3 DNA is TGTGCCAGCAGTCAGGGGGCAGGTGGCTACACCTTC. The chain has TRBV28 and TRBJ1-2; 8 bases agree with TRBD1. This CDR3 has 12 residues. V was pared by 5 bases and J by 7 bases, with 3 bases of the junction left unmatched. Germline CDR1 is MDHEN and CDR2 is SYDVKM.